This T cell receptor (beta chain) comes out of a study of cytomegalovirus exposure and HLA in healthy donors. Repertoires were generated with immunoSEQ multiplex PCR, while TCRdb's copy carries only in-frame clones and drops some. The table has 300,000 to 350,000 clones, nearly 90% seen once. Regarding the study as a whole: In the approximately 120 validation repertoires, a later analysis found that first-cohort TCR clusters tended to co-occur.

This clone has just one count. The antigen is not known. The CDR3 is 14 amino acids. V lost 0 bases to trimming and J lost 7 bases, with 13 bases between them. Germline V CDR1 and CDR2: KGHSH, LQKENI. The sequence derives from a man between 25 and 39 years old in good health and CMV-seronegative. Sequenced input: PBMCs. This chain links TRBV18 with TRBJ2-7; TRBD1 might be the D (5 bases). The CDR3 region is CASSPPNRMGEQYF. As DNA, the CDR3 is TGTGCCAGCTCACCACCGAACAGGATGGGGGAGCAGTACTTC.